The following is a TCR beta chain sequence with its context. Authors' data handling: Estimates of nucleated cell counts were drawn from the amplification of reference gene primers. Profiled with immunoSEQ multiplex PCR; TCRdb holds only in-frame clones, not every one. V, J and clone size were drawn from that table, and D and trimming were deduced from the DNA. This table holds about 44,000 clones, around 84% found once. The data originate from a study of blood T cell repertoires in COVID-19. Overall study: Whether acute or convalescent, the COVID-19 samples came from the United States, Italy and Spain. T cells, B-cell-depleted T cells, or PBMCs supplied cDNA or gDNA.

V was pared by 2 bases and J by 8 bases, with 15 bases between. Per the germline V gene, CDR1 is SEHNR and CDR2 is FQNEAQ (reference sequence). The CDR3 spans 14 residues. This rearrangement joins TRBV7-9 to TRBJ1-1; D is ambiguous. The sequencing sample was made of peripheral blood. This receptor was taken from a human donor in a cohort sampled during active COVID-19. DNA of the CDR3: TGTGCCAGCAGCTTATTAGGGAGCTTTAACGAAGCTTTCTTT. It specifies CASSLLGSFNEAFF.